This T cell receptor beta chain was identified during a study of early T cells in non-severe SARS-CoV-2 infection. After removal of 6 bases from V and 8 bases from J, the junction contained 8 bases not matched to a gene. CDR3 length: 13 amino acids. Per the germline V gene, CDR1 is MNHEY and CDR2 is SVGAGI. Attachment of unique molecular identifiers to individual cDNA molecules was performed. TCRdb reprocessed the 5' RACE reads via MiXCR and lists one record per CDR3 protein. The sample yields around 84,000 distinct CDR3 sequences, 8.5% to 12% seen once. This clonotype was detected a few times. V is TRBV6-5 and J is TRBJ1-2, with 8 bases aligning to TRBD1. The specimen comprised whole blood, sampled at baseline. This clonotype was sampled from an adult who was a healthcare worker with PCR-confirmed SARS-CoV-2 infection or an uninfected control (not recorded which). The CDR3 reads CASSYGQGRGYTF. DNA of the CDR3: TGTGCCAGCAGCTACGGACAGGGAAGGGGCTACACCTTC.